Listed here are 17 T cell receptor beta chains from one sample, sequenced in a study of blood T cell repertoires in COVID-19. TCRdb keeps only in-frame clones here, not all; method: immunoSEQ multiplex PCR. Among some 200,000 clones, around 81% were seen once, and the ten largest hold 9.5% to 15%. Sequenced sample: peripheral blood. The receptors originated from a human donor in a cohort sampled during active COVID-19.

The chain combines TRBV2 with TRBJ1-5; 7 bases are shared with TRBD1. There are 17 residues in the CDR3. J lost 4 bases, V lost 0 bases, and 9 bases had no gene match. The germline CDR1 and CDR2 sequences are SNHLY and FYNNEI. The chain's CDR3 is CASSEAVSGTANQPQHF. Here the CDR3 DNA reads TGTGCCAGCAGTGAAGCAGTCTCCGGGACAGCAAATCAGCCCCAGCATTTT.

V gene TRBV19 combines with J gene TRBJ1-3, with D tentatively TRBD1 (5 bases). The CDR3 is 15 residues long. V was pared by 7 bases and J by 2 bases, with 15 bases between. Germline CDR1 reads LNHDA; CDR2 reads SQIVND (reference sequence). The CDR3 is CASTIRREAGNTIYF. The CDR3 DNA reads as TGTGCCAGTACGATTCGCAGGGAGGCTGGAAACACCATATATTTT.

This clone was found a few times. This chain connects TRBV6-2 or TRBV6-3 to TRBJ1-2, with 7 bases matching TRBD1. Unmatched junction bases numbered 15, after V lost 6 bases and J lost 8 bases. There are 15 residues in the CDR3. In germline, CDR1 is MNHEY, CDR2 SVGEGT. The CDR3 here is CASSPTGQELLGYTF. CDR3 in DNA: TGTGCCAGCAGCCCGACCGGACAGGAACTATTGGGCTACACCTTC.

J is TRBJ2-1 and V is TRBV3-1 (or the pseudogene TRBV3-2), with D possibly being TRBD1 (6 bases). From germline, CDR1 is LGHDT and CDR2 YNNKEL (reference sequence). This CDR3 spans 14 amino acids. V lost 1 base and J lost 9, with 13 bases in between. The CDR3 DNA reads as TGTGCCAGCAGCCAAGCGCATGACAGGACTGAGCAGTTCTTC. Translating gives CASSQAHDRTEQFF.

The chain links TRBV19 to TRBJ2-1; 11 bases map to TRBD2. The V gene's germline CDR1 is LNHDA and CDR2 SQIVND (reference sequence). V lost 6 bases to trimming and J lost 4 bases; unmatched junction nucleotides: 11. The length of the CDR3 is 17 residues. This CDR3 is CASRSFGLAGKYNEQFF. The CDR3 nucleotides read TGTGCCAGTAGATCCTTTGGACTAGCGGGCAAATACAATGAGCAGTTCTTC.

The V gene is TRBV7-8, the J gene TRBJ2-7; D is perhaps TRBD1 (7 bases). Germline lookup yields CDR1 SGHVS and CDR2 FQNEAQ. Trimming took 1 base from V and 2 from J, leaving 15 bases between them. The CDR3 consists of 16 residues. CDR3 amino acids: CASSLEGGTGAYEQYF. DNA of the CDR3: TGTGCCAGCAGCTTAGAGGGGGGAACAGGGGCCTACGAGCAGTACTTC.

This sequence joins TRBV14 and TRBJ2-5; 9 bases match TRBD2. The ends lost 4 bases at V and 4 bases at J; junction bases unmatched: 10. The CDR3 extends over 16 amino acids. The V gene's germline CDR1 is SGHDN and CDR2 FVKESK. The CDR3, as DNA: TGTGCCAGCAGCCTCCTTTCTAGCGGGACGGGAGAGACCCAGTACTTC. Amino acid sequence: CASSLLSSGTGETQYF. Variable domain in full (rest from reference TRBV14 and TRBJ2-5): EAGVTQFPSHSVIEKGQTVTLRCDPISGHDNLYWYRRVMGKEIKFLLHFVKESKQDESGMPNNRFLAERTGGTYSTLKVQPAELEDSGVYFCASSLLSSGTGETQYFGPGTRLLVL.

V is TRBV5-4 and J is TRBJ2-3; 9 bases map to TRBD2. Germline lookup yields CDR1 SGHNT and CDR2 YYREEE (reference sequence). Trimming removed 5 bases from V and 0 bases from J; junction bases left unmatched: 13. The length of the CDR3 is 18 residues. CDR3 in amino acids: CASRSGAGGPTSTDTQYF. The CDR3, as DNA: TGTGCCAGCAGGAGCGGAGCGGGGGGACCCACTAGCACAGATACGCAGTATTTT.

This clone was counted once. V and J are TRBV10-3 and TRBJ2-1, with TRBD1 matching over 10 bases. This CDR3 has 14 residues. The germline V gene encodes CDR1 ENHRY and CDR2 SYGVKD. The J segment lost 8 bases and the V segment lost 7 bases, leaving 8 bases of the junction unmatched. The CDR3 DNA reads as TGTGCCATCACCCCCGGGACAGGGGCCGATGAGCAGTTCTTC. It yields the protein CAITPGTGADEQFF.

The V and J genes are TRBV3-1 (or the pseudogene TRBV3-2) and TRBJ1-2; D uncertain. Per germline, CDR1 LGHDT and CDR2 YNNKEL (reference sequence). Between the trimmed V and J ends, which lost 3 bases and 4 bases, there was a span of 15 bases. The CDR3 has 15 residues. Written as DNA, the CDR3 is TGTGCCAGCAGCCAGACGGACTCCGGACCCTATGGCTACACCTTC. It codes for CASSQTDSGPYGYTF.

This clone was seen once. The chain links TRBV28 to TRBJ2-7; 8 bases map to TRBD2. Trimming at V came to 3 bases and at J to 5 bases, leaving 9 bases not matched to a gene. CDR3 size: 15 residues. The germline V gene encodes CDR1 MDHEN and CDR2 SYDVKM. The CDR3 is CASSFRGLEPDEQYF. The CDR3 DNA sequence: TGTGCCAGCAGTTTTAGGGGACTAGAACCGGACGAGCAGTACTTC.

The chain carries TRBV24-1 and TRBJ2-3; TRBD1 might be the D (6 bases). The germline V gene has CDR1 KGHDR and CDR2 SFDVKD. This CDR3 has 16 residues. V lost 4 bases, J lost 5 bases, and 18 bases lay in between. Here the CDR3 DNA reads TGTGCCACCAGTGAAGGTAGGGGACAAGGGAGAGATACGCAGTATTTT. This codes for CATSEGRGQGRDTQYF.

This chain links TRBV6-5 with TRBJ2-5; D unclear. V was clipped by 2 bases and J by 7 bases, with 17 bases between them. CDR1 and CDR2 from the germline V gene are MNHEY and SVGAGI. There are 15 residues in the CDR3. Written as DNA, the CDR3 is TGTGCCAGCAGTTACGGTTCCTCCGTTCCAGGGACCCAGTACTTC. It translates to CASSYGSSVPGTQYF.

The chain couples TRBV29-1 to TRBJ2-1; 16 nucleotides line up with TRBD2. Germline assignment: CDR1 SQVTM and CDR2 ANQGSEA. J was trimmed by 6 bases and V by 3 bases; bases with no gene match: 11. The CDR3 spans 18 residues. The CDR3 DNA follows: TGCAGCGTTGAGGGACTAGCGGGAGGGTTTGAGAGCCGCAATGAGCAGTTCTTC. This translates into CSVEGLAGGFESRNEQFF.

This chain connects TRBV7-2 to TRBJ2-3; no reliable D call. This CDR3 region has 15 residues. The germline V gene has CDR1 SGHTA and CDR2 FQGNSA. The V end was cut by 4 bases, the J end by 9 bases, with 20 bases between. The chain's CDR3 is CASSWSLATPQTQYF. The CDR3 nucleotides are TGTGCCAGCAGCTGGTCCCTGGCCACACCTCAAACGCAGTATTTT.

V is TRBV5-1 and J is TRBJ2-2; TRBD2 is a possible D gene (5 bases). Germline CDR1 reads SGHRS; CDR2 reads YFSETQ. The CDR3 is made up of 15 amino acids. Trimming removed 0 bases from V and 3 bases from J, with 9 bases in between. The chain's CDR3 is CASSLAGLDTGELFF. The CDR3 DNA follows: TGCGCCAGCAGCTTGGCTGGACTCGACACCGGGGAGCTGTTTTTT.

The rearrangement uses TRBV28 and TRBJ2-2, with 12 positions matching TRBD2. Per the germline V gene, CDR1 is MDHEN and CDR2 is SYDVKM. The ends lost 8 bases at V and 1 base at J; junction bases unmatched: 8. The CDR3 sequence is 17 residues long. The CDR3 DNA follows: TGTGCCAGCCTAGGGACTAGCGGGCTCCTGAACACCGGGGAGCTGTTTTTT. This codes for CASLGTSGLLNTGELFF.